Listed below are T cell receptor beta chains from one sample, sequenced in a study of T cells in Graves' hyperthyroidism and ophthalmopathy. TCRdb re-called the multiplex PCR reads through MiXCR, storing one row per CDR3 protein. Of a few hundred thousand distinct CDR3 sequences in the sample, around 15% were seen once. Sequencing was done on a sample of blood. All receptors come from a woman aged 40 to 50 with Graves' ophthalmopathy. Both conserved end residues are part of each CDR3. D genes are given only for firm matches. Size tells how often a clone was seen (once, few, many) or the class of an expanded clone, and some rows leave it out.

d_gene	abundance	v_gene	j_gene	CDR3aa	CDR3nt
-	few	TRBV11-2	TRBJ1-3	CASSQEGRHSGNTIYF	TGTGCCAGCAGCCAAGAGGGACGGCACTCTGGAAACACCATATATTTT
TRBD2	few	TRBV7-9	TRBJ2-7	CASSFFCGSLTYEQYF	TGTGCCAGCAGCTTTTTTTGCGGGAGCCTGACCTACGAGCAGTACTTC
-	few	TRBV6-5	TRBJ2-1	CASSYSLGPGEQFF	TGTGCCAGCAGTTACTCTCTGGGGCCGGGTGAGCAGTTCTTC
-	few	TRBV7-9	TRBJ1-2	CASSLGQQGRGYTF	TGTGCCAGCAGCTTAGGGCAACAAGGACGGGGCTACACCTTC
-	many	TRBV6-1	TRBJ2-2	CASSSGADTGELFF	TGTGCCAGCAGTTCGGGGGCGGATACCGGGGAGCTGTTTTTT
-	-	TRBV5-5	TRBJ2-5	CASSFFSTGQETQYF	TGTGCCAGCAGCTTCTTTAGTACAGGGCAAGAGACCCAGTACTTC
-	many	TRBV2	TRBJ2-1	CASTLLRGLYNEQFF	TGTGCCAGCACCCTTCTCCGGGGGCTCTACAATGAGCAGTTCTTC
-	many	TRBV12-5	TRBJ2-7	CASGLIYEQYF	TGTGCTAGTGGTTTGATCTACGAGCAGTACTTC
-	many	TRBV20-1	TRBJ2-5	CSAMELETQYF	TGCAGTGCTATGGAGTTGGAGACCCAGTACTTC
-	-	TRBV7-2	TRBJ2-7	CASSLAGTQSSYEQYF	TGTGCCAGCAGCTTAGCTGGGACACAAAGCTCCTACGAGCAGTACTTC
-	-	TRBV4-1	TRBJ2-4	CASSPPGTAKNIQYF	TGCGCCAGCAGCCCTCCCGGGACAGCCAAAAACATTCAGTACTTC
TRBD2	many	TRBV6-1	TRBJ2-1	CASRRLAGGQSYNEQFF	TGTGCCAGCAGGCGGCTAGCGGGGGGGCAGTCCTACAATGAGCAGTTCTTC
-	many	TRBV11-2	TRBJ1-1	CASSLVRDGTEAFF	TGTGCCAGCAGCTTAGTTCGAGACGGCACTGAAGCTTTCTTT
-	many	TRBV10-3	TRBJ1-1	CAIAAPPDRNTEAFF	TGTGCCATCGCCGCCCCCCCCGACAGGAACACTGAAGCTTTCTTT
-	many	TRBV2	TRBJ2-5	CASSLGGGLETQYF	TGTGCCAGCAGCCTCGGGGGTGGTCTGGAGACCCAGTACTTC
-	many	TRBV29-1	TRBJ2-1	CSVTGVSSYNEQFF	TGCAGCGTCACCGGGGTAAGCTCCTACAATGAGCAGTTCTTC
-	many	TRBV6-4	TRBJ1-1	CASSRSRDTEAFF	TGTGCCAGCAGTAGATCGAGGGACACTGAAGCTTTCTTT
-	few	TRBV30	TRBJ1-2	CAWTRLPGKSYTF	TGTGCCTGGACCCGACTCCCCGGGAAGAGCTACACCTTC
-	-	TRBV6-1	TRBJ1-2	CASGQGLPFDGYTF	TGTGCCAGCGGCCAGGGCCTCCCATTTGATGGCTACACCTTC
TRBD1	many	TRBV12-3/TRBV12-4	TRBJ1-3	CASMRTGGFSGNTIYF	TGTGCCAGCATGAGGACAGGGGGATTCTCTGGAAACACCATATATTTT